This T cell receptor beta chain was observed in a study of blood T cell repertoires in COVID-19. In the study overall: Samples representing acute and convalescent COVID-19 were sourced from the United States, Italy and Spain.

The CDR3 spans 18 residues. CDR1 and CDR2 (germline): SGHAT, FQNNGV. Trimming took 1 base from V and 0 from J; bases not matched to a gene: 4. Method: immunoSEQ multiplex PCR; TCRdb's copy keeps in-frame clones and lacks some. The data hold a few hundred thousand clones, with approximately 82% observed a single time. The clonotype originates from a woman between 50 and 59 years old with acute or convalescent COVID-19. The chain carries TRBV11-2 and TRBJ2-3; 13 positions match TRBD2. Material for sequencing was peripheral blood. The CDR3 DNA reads TGTGCCAGCAGCTTAGGACTAGCGGGGGGCTCTAGCACAGATACGCAGTATTTT. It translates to CASSLGLAGGSSTDTQYF.